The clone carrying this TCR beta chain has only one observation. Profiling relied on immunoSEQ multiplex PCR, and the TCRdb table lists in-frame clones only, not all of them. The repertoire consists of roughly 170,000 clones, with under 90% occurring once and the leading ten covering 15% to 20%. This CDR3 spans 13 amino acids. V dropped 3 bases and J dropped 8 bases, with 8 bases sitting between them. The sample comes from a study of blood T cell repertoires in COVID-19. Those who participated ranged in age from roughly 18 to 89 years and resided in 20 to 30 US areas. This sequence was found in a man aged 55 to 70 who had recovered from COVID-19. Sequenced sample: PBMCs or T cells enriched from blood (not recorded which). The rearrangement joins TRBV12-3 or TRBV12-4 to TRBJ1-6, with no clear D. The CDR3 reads CASSFASYSPLHF. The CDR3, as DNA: TGTGCCAGCAGTTTTGCGAGCTATTCACCCCTCCACTTT.